This T cell receptor (beta chain) came from a study of post-analysis software for immune sequencing data. Turning to the study itself: The study covered relapsing-remitting, secondary progressive and progressive-relapsing courses of multiple sclerosis. Overall study findings and caveats: Clustering by F measure revealed strong co-clustering among samples prepared together in one batch. Patients with multiple sclerosis recorded significantly lower normalized Chao1 diversity than controls, the study found. When patients were compared with controls, a handful of TRBV segments were more frequent, TRBV5-6, TRBV5-1 and TRBV20-1 among them.

Concerning this clonotype: The antigen is not known.

This CDR3 has 15 residues. V was shortened by 0 bases and J by 0 bases, with 8 bases between the two germline ends. The germline CDR1 and CDR2 sequences are MNHEY and SVGAGI. TCR beta libraries were prepared from cDNA with unique molecular identifiers. T cells numbering roughly 0.95 to 10 million yielded roughly 0.5 million cDNA molecules. A single record per CDR3 protein comes from TCRdb applying MiXCR to the PCR reads. The sample records roughly 700,000 distinct CDR3 sequences, 25% to 30% being singletons. The source of this sequence is a girl aged 5-17 years with multiple sclerosis. Sequenced input: blood. The rearrangement links TRBV6-5 to TRBJ1-1; maybe TRBD1 (6 bases). CDR3 amino acids: CASSYSTGLNTEAFF. In DNA form, the CDR3 reads TGTGCCAGCAGTTACTCAACAGGGCTGAACACTGAAGCTTTCTTT.